The rows below give T cell receptor beta chains drawn from one sample of a study of shared T cell receptors in the human thymus. Clones were sequenced by immunoSEQ multiplex PCR, and TCRdb holds only the in-frame ones, with some missing. The table includes hundreds of thousands of clones, approximately 78% detected once. These data were also filed under a second study, of human thymus T cells.

The sample comprised thymocytes. Receptor source: a boy younger than two with a congenital heart defect. CDR3s include the opening cysteine and the closing phenylalanine or tryptophan.

j_call	v_call	cdr3_aa
TRBJ2-1	TRBV30	CAWSASAGYNEQFF
TRBJ2-5	TRBV6-1	CASSDRGQETQYF
TRBJ2-1	TRBV29-1	CSVEDATSGSSYNEQFF
TRBJ1-5	TRBV25-1	CASSSTGTANQPQHF
TRBJ2-5	TRBV19	CASSIRLGLAGAPETQYF
TRBJ2-7	TRBV19	CASSGTGGDLCEQYF
TRBJ2-1	TRBV12-5	CASGFLAGEPGNEQFF
TRBJ1-4	TRBV4-3	CASSPRRGRANEKLFF
TRBJ2-1	TRBV29-1	CSVGQYGTGTGSEQFF
TRBJ1-2	TRBV6-5	CASSYSTGGYTF
TRBJ2-6	TRBV6-1	CASSERGGLSAGANVLTF
TRBJ2-7	TRBV19	CASSGGTSSYEQYF
TRBJ2-7	TRBV4-1	CASSQGLCYEQYF
TRBJ2-5	TRBV7-2	CASHGPDGDGEETQYF
TRBJ1-5	TRBV13	CASSSAGDNQPQHF
TRBJ1-1	TRBV5-6	CASSGDRGGSNTEAFF
TRBJ2-2	TRBV18	CASSGGPPGMKGIPGELFF
TRBJ1-5	TRBV2	CASSPNGGSNQPQHF
TRBJ1-1	TRBV19	CASSPRTGFEAFF
TRBJ2-7	TRBV11-2	CASSFAVGTTSTYEQYF
TRBJ1-2	TRBV5-1	CASSFPGGRDGYTF
TRBJ2-7	TRBV27	CASSSGGANYEQYF
TRBJ2-5	TRBV25-1	CASSEFPVQETQYF
TRBJ1-2	TRBV30	CASQLPYGYTF
TRBJ1-4	TRBV15	CATSSARARENEKLFF
TRBJ2-7	TRBV6-5	CASSYSAGGPFYEQYF
TRBJ1-2	TRBV7-8	CASSTDDRVYGYTF
TRBJ1-3	TRBV7-2	CASSPLGGVSSGNTIYF
TRBJ2-5	TRBV5-6	CASSPIQGGETQYF
TRBJ2-3	TRBV19	CASSILPAGGPQRQYF
TRBJ2-2	TRBV2	CASSNSRFLPPFLESGMNTGELFF
TRBJ2-3	TRBV4-2	CASSTQLAGGRGSTDTQYF
TRBJ2-7	TRBV7-9	CASSLQDNSYEQYF
TRBJ2-3	TRBV19	CASSIPTGADTQYF
TRBJ2-7	TRBV7-9	CASSFPEGQAYEQYF
TRBJ2-7	TRBV18	CASSTQGSSYEQYF
TRBJ2-1	TRBV29-1	CGSGRAGNEQFF
TRBJ1-4	TRBV4-1	CASSQVNRGTTNEKLFF
TRBJ2-2	TRBV19	CASSIGRGRERNTGELFF
TRBJ2-3	TRBV4-1	CASSQDQWDRGTDTQYF
TRBJ1-2	TRBV5-6	CASSSTGYYGYTF
TRBJ2-6	TRBV9	CASSVAGQGISGANVLTF
TRBJ1-2	TRBV29-1	CSADRGRGYGYTF